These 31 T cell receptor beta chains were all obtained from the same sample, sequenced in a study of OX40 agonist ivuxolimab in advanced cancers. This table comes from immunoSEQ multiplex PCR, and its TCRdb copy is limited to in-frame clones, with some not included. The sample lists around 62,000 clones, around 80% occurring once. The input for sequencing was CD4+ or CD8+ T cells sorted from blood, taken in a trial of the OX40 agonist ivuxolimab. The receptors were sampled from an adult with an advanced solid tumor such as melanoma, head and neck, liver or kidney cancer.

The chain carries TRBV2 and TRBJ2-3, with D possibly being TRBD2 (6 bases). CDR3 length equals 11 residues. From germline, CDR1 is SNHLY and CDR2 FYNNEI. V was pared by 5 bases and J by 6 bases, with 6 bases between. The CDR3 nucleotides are TGTGCCAGCAGTCGGGGGGATACGCAGTATTTT. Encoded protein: CASSRGDTQYF.

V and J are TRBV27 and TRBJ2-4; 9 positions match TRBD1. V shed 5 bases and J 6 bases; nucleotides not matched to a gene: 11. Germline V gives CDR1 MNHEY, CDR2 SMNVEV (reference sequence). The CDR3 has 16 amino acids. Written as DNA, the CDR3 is TGTGCCAGCAGTGCCATGACCGGGACAGGGACAAACATTCAGTACTTC. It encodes CASSAMTGTGTNIQYF.

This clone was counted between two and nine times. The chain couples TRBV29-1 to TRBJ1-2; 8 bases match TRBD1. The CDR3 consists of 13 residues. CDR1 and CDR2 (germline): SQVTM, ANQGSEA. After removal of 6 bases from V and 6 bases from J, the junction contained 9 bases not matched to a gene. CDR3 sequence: CSVGTGDLDGYTF. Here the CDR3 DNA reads TGCAGCGTCGGGACAGGTGATCTTGATGGCTACACCTTC.

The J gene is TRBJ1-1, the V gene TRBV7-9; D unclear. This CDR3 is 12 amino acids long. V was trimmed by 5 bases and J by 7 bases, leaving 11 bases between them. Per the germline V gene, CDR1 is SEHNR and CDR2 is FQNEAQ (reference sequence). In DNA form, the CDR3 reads TGTGCCAGCAGCCCCTGGTTCAGTGAAGCTTTCTTT. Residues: CASSPWFSEAFF.

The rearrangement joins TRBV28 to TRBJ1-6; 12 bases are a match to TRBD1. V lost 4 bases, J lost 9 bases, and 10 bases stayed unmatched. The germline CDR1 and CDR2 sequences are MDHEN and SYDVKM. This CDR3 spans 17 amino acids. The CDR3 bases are TGTGCCAGCAGTTCGGGACAGGGGGCTTACTTGGGTTCACCCCTCCACTTT. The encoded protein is CASSSGQGAYLGSPLHF.

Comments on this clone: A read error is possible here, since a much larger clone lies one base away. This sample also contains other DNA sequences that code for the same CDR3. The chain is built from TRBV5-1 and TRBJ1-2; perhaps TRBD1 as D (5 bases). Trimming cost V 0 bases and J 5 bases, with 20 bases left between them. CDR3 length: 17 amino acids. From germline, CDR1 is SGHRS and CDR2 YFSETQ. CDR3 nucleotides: TGCGCCAGCAGCTTGGGTGACGACAGCGTGAGGTATTATGGCTACACCTTC. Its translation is CASSLGDDSVRYYGYTF.

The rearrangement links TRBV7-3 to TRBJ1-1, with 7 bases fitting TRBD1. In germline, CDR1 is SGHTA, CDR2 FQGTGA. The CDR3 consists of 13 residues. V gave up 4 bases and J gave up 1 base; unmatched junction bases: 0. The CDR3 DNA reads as TGTGCCAGCAGCTCAGGGGGGAACACTGAAGCTTTCTTT. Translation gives CASSSGGNTEAFF. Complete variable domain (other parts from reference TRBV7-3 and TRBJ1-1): GAGVSQTPSNKVTEKGKYVELRCDPISGHTALYWYRQSLGQGPEFLIYFQGTGAADDSGLPNDRFFAVRPEGSVSTLKIQRTERGDSAVYLCASSSGGNTEAFFGQGTRLTVV.

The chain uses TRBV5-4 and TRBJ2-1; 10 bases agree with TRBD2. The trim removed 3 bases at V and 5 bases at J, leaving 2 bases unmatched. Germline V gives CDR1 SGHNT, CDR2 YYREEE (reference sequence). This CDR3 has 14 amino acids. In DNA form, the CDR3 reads TGTGCCAGCAGCTCCACTAGCGGGGACAATGAGCAGTTCTTC. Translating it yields CASSSTSGDNEQFF.

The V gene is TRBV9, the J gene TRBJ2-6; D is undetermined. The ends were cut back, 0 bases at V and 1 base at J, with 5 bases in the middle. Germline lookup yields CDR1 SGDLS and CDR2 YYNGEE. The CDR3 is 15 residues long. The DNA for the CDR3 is TGTGCCAGCAGCGTAGAAAGGTCTGGGGCCAACGTCCTGACTTTC. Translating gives CASSVERSGANVLTF.

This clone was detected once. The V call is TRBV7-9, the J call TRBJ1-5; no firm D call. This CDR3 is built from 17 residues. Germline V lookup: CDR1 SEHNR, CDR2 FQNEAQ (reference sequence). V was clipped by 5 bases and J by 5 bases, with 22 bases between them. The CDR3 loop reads CASSGSGPTTLYQPQHF. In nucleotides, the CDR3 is TGTGCCAGCAGCGGTTCTGGGCCCACAACTCTTTATCAGCCCCAGCATTTT. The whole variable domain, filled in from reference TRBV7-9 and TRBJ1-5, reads DTGVSQNPRHKITKRGQNVTFRCDPISEHNRLYWYRQTLGQGPEFLTYFQNEAQLEKSRLLSDRFSAERPKGSFSTLEIQRTEQGDSAMYLCASSGSGPTTLYQPQHFGDGTRLSIL.

The CDR3 DNA reads as TGCGCCAGCAGCTTGGCCACAGCAGGAAACACCATATATTTT. Residues: CASSLATAGNTIYF. The chain has TRBV5-1 and TRBJ1-3; D not certain. The CDR3 runs to 14 residues. CDR1 is SGHRS and CDR2 is YFSETQ in the germline V gene. V shed 0 bases and J shed 4 bases, with 8 bases lying between them.

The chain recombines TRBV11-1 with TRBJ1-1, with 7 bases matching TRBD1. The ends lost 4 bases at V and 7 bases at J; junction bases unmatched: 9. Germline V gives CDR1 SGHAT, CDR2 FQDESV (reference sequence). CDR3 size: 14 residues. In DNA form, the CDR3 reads TGTGCCAGCAGCTGGACTGACAGGGCCCATGAAGCTTTCTTT. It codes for CASSWTDRAHEAFF.

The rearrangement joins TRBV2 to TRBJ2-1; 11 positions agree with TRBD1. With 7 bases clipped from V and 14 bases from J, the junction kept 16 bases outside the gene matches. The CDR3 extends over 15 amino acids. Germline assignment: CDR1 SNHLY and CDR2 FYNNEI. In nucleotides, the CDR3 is TGTGCCAGCAATTCCGAAGGACAGGGGGCGCATAAGAAGTTCTTC. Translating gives CASNSEGQGAHKKFF. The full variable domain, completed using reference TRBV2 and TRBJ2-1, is EPEVTQTPSHQVTQMGQEVILRCVPISNHLYFYWYRQILGQKVEFLVSFYNNEISEKSEIFDDQFSVERPDGSNFTLKIRSTKLEDSAMYFCASNSEGQGAHKKFFGPGTRLTVL.

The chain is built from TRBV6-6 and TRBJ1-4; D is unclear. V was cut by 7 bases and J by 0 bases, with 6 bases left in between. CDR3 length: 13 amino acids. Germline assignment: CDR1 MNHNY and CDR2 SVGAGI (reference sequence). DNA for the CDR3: TGTGCCAGCACCCGCACAACTAATGAAAAACTGTTTTTT. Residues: CASTRTTNEKLFF.

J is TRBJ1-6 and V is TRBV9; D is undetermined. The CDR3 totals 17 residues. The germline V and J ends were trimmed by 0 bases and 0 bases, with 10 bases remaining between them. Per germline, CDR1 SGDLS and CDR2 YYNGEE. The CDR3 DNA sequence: TGTGCCAGCAGCGTAGTGGCGGAAAGCTCCTATAATTCACCCCTCCACTTT. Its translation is CASSVVAESSYNSPLHF.

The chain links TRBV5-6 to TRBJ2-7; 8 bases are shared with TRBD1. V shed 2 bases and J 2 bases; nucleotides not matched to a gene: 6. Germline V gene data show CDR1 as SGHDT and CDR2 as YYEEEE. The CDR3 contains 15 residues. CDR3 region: CASSFGQGIPYEQYF. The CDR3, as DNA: TGTGCCAGCAGCTTCGGACAGGGAATTCCCTACGAGCAGTACTTC.

The CDR3 region has the DNA TGTGCCAGCAGTCCTAGCGCCGCTACTGGGGCCAACGTCCTGACTTTC. Translation gives CASSPSAATGANVLTF. The chain combines TRBV7-6 with TRBJ2-6, with TRBD2 as a possible D gene (6 bases). The length of the CDR3 is 16 residues. With 6 bases removed from V and 2 bases from J, the gap between germline ends came to 14 bases. Germline V gene sequence: CDR1 SGHVS, CDR2 FNYEAQ. Supplemented by reference TRBV7-6 and TRBJ2-6, the full variable domain reads GAGVSQSPRYKVTKRGQDVALRCDPISGHVSLYWYRQALGQGPEFLTYFNYEAQQDKSGLPNDRFSAERPEGSISTLTIQRTEQRDSAMYRCASSPSAATGANVLTFGAGSRLTVL.

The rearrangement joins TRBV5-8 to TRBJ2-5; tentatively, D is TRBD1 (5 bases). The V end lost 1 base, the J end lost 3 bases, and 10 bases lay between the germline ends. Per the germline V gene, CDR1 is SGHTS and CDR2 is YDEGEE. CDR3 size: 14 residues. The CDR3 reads CASSLWVTEETQYF. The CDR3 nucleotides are TGTGCCAGCAGCTTGTGGGTGACAGAAGAGACCCAGTACTTC.

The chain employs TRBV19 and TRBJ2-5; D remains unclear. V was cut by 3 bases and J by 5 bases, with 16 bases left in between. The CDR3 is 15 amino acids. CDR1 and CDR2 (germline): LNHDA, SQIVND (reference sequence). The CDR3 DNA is TGTGCCAGTAGTATTGGACCCTCAAGTCTGGAGACCCAGTACTTC. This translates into CASSIGPSSLETQYF.

CDR3 in DNA: TGTGCCAGTAGGTGGAAGGACAGGTTCTATGGCTACACCTTC. Amino acids: CASRWKDRFYGYTF. This chain joins TRBV19 and TRBJ1-2, with TRBD1 matching 7 bases. The junction had 8 bases not matched to a gene; V was cut back by 6 bases and J by 4 bases. The CDR3 extends over 14 amino acids. From germline, CDR1 is LNHDA and CDR2 SQIVND (reference sequence).

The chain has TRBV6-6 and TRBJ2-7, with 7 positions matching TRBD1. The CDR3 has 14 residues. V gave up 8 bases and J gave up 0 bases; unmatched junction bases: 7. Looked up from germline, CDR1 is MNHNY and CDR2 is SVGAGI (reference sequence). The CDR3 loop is CASGGQRTSYEQYF. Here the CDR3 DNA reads TGTGCCAGCGGGGGACAGCGAACCTCCTACGAGCAGTACTTC.

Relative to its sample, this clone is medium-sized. CDR3 coding DNA: TGCGCCAGCAGCCAAGATTATCAGGGAGCAGCTTTCTTT. Translating gives CASSQDYQGAAFF. V is TRBV4-1 and J is TRBJ1-1; maybe TRBD1 (5 bases). The ends were cut back, 0 bases at V and 10 bases at J, with 12 bases in the middle. Looked up from germline, CDR1 is MGHRA and CDR2 is YSYEKL. There are 13 residues in the CDR3.

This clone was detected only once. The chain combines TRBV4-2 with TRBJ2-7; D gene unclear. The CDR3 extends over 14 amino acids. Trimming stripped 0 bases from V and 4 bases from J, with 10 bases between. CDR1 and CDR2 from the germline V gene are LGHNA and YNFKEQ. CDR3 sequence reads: CASSQDLGEYEQYF. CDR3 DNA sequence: TGTGCCAGCAGCCAAGATCTCGGAGAGTACGAGCAGTACTTC.

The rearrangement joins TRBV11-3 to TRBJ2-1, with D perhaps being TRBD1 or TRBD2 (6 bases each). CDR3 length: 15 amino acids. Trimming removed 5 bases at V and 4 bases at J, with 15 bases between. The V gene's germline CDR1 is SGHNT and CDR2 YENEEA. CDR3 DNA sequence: TGTGCCAGCAGCCTAAGGGGGGTAGGATACAATGAGCAGTTCTTC. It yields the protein CASSLRGVGYNEQFF.

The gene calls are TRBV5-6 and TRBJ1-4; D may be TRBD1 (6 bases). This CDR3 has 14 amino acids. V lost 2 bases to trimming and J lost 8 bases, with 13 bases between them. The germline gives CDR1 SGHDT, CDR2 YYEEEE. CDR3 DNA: TGTGCCAGCAGCTTACAGGGAATTGAGGAAAAACTGTTTTTT. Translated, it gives CASSLQGIEEKLFF.

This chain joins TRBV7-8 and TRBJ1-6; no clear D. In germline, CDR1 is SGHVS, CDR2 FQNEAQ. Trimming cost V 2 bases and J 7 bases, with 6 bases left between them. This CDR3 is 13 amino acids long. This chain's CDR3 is CASSLQLNSPLHF. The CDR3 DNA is TGTGCCAGCAGCTTACAATTGAATTCACCCCTCCACTTT.

In DNA form, the CDR3 reads TGCGCCAGCAGCGACTTAAAGCGGAGTCGCACAGATACGCAGTATTTT. This encodes CASSDLKRSRTDTQYF. The chain combines TRBV5-1 with TRBJ2-3; D is possibly TRBD2 (5 bases). The germline V gene encodes CDR1 SGHRS and CDR2 YFSETQ. V lost 4 bases, J lost 1 base, and 16 bases lay in between. This CDR3 contains 16 residues.

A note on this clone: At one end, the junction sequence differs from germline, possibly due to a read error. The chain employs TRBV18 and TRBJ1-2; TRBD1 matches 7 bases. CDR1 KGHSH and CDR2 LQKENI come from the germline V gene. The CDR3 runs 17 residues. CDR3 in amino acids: CASSPGGGRGANHGYTF. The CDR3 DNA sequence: TGTGCCAGCTCACCAGGAGGGGGCAGAGGTGCTAACCATGGCTACACCTTC.

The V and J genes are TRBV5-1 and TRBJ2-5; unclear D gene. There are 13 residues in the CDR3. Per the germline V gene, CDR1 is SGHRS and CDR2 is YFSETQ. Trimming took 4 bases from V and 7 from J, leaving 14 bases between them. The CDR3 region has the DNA TGCGCCAGCAGCCAAGACCATGCAGTGACCCAGTACTTC. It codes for CASSQDHAVTQYF.

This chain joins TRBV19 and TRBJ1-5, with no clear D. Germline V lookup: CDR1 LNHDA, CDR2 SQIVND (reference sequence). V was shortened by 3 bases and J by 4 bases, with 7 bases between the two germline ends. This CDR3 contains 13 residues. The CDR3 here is CASSIAGNQPQHF. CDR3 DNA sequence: TGTGCCAGTAGTATCGCAGGTAATCAGCCCCAGCATTTT. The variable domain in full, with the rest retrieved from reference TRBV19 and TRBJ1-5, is DGGITQSPKYLFRKEGQNVTLSCEQNLNHDAMYWYRQDPGQGLRLIYYSQIVNDFQKGDIAEGYSVSREKKESFPLTVTSAQKNPTAFYLCASSIAGNQPQHFGDGTRLSIL.

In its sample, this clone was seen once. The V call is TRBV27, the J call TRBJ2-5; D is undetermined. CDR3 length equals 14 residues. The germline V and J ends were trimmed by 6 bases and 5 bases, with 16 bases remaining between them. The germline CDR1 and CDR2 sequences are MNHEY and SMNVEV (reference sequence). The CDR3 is CASRSSLGWETQYF. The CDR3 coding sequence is TGTGCCAGCAGGAGTTCCCTGGGGTGGGAGACCCAGTACTTC.